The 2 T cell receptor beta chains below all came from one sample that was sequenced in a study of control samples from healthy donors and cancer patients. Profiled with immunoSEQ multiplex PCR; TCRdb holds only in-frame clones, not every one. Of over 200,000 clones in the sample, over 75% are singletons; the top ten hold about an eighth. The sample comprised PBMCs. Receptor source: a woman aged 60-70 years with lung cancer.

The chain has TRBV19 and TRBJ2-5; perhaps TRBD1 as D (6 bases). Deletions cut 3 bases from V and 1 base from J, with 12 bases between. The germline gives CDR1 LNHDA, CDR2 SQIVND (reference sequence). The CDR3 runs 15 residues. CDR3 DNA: TGTGCCAGTAGTATGGGCCAGGGGTCCCAAGAGACCCAGTACTTC. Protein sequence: CASSMGQGSQETQYF. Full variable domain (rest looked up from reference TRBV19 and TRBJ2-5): DGGITQSPKYLFRKEGQNVTLSCEQNLNHDAMYWYRQDPGQGLRLIYYSQIVNDFQKGDIAEGYSVSREKKESFPLTVTSAQKNPTAFYLCASSMGQGSQETQYFGPGTRLLVL.

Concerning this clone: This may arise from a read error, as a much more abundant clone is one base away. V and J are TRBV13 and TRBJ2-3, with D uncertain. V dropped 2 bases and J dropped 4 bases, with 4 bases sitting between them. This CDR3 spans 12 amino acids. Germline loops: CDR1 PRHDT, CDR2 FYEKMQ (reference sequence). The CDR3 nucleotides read TGTGCCAGCAGCTTACCGGCAGATACGCAGTATTTT. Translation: CASSLPADTQYF.